This T cell receptor (beta chain) derives from a study of T-cell reconstitution after alpha-beta-depleted transplantation in children. The V end was cut by 2 bases, the J end by 5 bases, with 12 bases between. The CDR3 has 14 residues. Unique molecular identifiers were used in preparing the TCRbeta library. Each CDR3 protein is one row after TCRdb ran MiXCR on the PCR reads. The sample records around 500,000 distinct CDR3 sequences, more than 20% being singletons. As concerns this clonotype: Its matching antigen is unknown.

General study findings and limits: Several hundred expanded graft clones reportedly gave rise to the alpha-beta T cells present about two months after transplant.

The clonotype originates from a boy in the first two years of life who had a stem cell transplant for acute myeloid leukemia, so the T cells may come from the graft donor. V and J are TRBV12-3 or TRBV12-4 and TRBJ1-1; no firm D call. Sequences were derived from PBMCs, mostly from graft donor cells, sampled 360 days after TCRalphabeta/CD19-depleted stem cell transplant. Here the CDR3 DNA reads TGTGCCAGCAGTTTACGGCGGGGTCGGACTGAAGCTTTCTTT. Amino acids: CASSLRRGRTEAFF.